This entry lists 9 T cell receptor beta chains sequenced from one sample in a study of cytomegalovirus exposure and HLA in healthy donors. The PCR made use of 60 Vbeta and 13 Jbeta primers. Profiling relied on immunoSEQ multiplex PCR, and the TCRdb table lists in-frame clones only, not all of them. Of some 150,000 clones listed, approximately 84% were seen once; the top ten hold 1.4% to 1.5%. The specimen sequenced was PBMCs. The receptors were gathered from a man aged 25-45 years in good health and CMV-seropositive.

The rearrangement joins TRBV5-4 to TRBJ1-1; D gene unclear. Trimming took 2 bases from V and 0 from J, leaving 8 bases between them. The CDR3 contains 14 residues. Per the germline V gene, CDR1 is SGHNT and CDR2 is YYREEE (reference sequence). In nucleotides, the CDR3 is TGTGCCAGCAGCTTCGCACAAATGAACACTGAAGCTTTCTTT. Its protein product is CASSFAQMNTEAFF.

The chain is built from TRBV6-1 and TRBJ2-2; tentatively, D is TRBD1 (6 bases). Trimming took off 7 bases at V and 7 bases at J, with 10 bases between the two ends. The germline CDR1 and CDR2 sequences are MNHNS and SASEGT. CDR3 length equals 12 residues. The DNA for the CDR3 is TGTGCCAGCACCTCAGGGGTCGGGGAGCTGTTTTTT. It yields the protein CASTSGVGELFF.

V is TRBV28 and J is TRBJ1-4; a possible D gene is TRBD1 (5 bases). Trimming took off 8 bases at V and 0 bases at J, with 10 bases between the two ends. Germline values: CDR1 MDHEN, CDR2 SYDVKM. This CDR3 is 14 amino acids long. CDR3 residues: CASLDSSTNEKLFF. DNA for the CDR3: TGTGCCAGCCTAGACAGCTCAACTAATGAAAAACTGTTTTTT.

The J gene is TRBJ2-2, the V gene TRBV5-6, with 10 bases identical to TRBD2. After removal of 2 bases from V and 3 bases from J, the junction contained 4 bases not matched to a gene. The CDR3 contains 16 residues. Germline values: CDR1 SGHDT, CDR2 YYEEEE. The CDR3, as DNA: TGTGCCAGCAGCTTAGGGCTAGCGGGAGACACCGGGGAGCTGTTTTTT. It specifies CASSLGLAGDTGELFF.

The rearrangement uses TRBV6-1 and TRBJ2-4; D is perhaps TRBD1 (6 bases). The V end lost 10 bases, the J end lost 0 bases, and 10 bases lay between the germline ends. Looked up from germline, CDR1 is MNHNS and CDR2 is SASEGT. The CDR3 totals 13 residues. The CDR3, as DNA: TGTGCCATCCAGGGGCTAGCCAAAAACATTCAGTACTTC. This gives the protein CAIQGLAKNIQYF.

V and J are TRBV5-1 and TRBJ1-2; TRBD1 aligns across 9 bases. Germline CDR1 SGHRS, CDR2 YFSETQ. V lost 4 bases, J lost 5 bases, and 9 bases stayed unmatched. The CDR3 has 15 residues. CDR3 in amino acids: CASSLPDRGAYGYTF. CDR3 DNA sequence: TGCGCCAGCAGCCTACCGGACAGGGGAGCTTATGGCTACACCTTC.

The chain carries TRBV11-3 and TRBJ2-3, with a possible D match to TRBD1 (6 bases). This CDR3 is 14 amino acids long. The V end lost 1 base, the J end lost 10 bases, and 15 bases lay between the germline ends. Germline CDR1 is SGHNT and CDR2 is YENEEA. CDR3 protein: CASSLVRGQPSQYF. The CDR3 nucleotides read TGTGCCAGCAGCTTAGTCAGAGGACAGCCATCGCAGTATTTT.

The CDR3 here is CAWSAPGQAPGNEQFF. DNA of the CDR3: TGTGCCTGGAGCGCTCCGGGACAGGCACCGGGGAATGAGCAGTTCTTC. The rearrangement links TRBV30 to TRBJ2-1; the match to TRBD1 covers 8 bases. V was clipped by 3 bases and J by 7 bases; unmatched bases: 14. This CDR3 comprises 16 residues. Germline CDR1 GTSNPN, CDR2 SVGIG (reference sequence).

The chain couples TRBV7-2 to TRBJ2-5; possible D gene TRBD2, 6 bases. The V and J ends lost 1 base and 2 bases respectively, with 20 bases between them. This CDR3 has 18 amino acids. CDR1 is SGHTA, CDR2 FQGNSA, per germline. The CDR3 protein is CASSLGGALADPQETQYF. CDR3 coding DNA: TGTGCCAGCAGCTTAGGTGGGGCGTTAGCGGACCCACAAGAGACCCAGTACTTC.